The entry below describes one T cell receptor (beta chain). Its antigen is unidentified. Trimming removed 6 bases at V and 6 bases at J, with 20 bases between. There are 15 residues in the CDR3. Per germline, CDR1 MNHNY and CDR2 SVGAGI (reference sequence). The data originate from a study of cytomegalovirus exposure and HLA in healthy donors. Regarding the study as a whole: As was reported, the classifier diagnosed cytomegalovirus status with high specificity and sensitivity. Researchers counted 150 to 200 TCR beta chains as cytomegalovirus-associated. The finding came from a later analysis; first-cohort TCR clusters tended to co-occur in the roughly 120 validation repertoires.

TCRdb keeps only in-frame clones here, not all; method: immunoSEQ multiplex PCR. The table has 300,000 to 350,000 clones, around 90% seen once; the top ten hold approximately 0.96%. The sequence came from a man aged 30 to 39 in good health and CMV-seronegative. The sequenced sample was PBMCs. V and J are TRBV6-6 and TRBJ1-2; D not resolved. DNA for the CDR3: TGTGCCAGCAGCTCCCGAGAGGTGAAGTTGGATGGCTACACCTTC. Translated: CASSSREVKLDGYTF.